The clone carrying this T cell receptor beta chain is a singleton in its sample. Produced via immunoSEQ multiplex PCR; TCRdb's table is partial and in-frame only. The data contain nearly 1,000,000 clones, around three quarters of them singletons. The record originates from a study of shared clonotypes between healthy human individuals. V lost 3 bases, J lost 4 bases, and 22 bases lay in between. CDR3 size: 17 residues. In germline, CDR1 is LNHDA, CDR2 SQIVND (reference sequence). The receptor's source is a man between 18 and 35 years old in good health. The sample taken for sequencing was memory CD4+ T cells sorted from blood. Specified subset: CD45RA-negative fraction. The V and J genes are TRBV19 and TRBJ2-7; D could derive from TRBD1 or TRBD2 (5 bases each). The CDR3 reads CASSMGRTSGTAYEQYF. The CDR3 bases are TGTGCCAGTAGTATGGGTCGAACATCCGGGACCGCGTACGAGCAGTACTTC.